This T cell receptor beta chain was captured by sequencing in a study of blood T cell repertoires in COVID-19. The overall study: Sample material is recorded as cDNA or gDNA derived from T cells, B-cell-depleted T cells, or PBMCs.

In the original processing: Estimation of nucleated cell counts relied on the amplification of reference gene primers. Using immunoSEQ multiplex PCR, the repertoire was profiled, and TCRdb retains in-frame clones only, with some absent. V, J and clone size are taken as reported in that table, and D and trimming were inferred from the DNA itself. This sample has 150,000 to 200,000 clones, with 86% found just once. CDR1 LGHDT and CDR2 YNNKEL come from the germline V gene (reference sequence). The CDR3 has 13 amino acids. V was clipped by 4 bases and J by 6 bases, with 9 bases between them. In this sample, this clone turned up a few times.

The sequenced material came from peripheral blood. The origin of this receptor is a woman aged 25-40 years with active or convalescent COVID-19. The rearrangement joins TRBV3-1 (or the pseudogene TRBV3-2) to TRBJ2-2; no clear D gene. The DNA of the CDR3 is TGTGCCAGCAGCCCCTCTGAGTCCGGGGAGCTGTTTTTT. Translating gives CASSPSESGELFF.